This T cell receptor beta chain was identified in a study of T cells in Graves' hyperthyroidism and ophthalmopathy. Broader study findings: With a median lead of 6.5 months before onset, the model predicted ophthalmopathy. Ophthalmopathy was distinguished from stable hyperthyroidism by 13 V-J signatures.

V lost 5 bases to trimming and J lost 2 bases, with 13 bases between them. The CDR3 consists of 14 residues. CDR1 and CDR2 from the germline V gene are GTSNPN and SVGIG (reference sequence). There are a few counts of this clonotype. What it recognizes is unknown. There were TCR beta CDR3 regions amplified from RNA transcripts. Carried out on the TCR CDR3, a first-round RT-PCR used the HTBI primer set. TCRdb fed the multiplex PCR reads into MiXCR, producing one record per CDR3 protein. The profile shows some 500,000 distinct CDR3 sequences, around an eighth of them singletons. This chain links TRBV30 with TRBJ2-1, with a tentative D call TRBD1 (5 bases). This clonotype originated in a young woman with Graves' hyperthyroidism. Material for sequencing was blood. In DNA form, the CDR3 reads TGTGCCTGGGCCTTAGGGGTGGCCTACAATGAGCAGTTCTTC. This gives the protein CAWALGVAYNEQFF.